The clone carrying this T cell receptor (beta chain) occurred a few times. The antigen remains unidentified. The table came from immunoSEQ multiplex PCR; TCRdb's copy has only in-frame clones and leaves some out. Found here are 95,000 to 110,000 clones, approximately 90% of them singletons; the top ten hold about 4.5%. Germline loops: CDR1 LNHDA, CDR2 SQIVND (reference sequence). This CDR3 has 14 residues. The V gene lost 10 bases and the J gene lost 2 bases, with 18 bases spanning the gap. The data stem from a study of T cell responses to AZD1222 COVID-19 vaccine. The study, taken as a whole, reports: Possibly, clonal diversity was underestimated; donors were largely white British and included more females.

The input for sequencing was peripheral blood, taken on day 0 of AZD1222 vaccination. The source of this sequence is an adult in good health. The rearrangement links TRBV19 to TRBJ2-7, with TRBD1 as a possible D gene (6 bases). The CDR3 coding sequence is TGTGCCACCTGCCCTCTCGACAGGCCCTACGAGCAGTACTTC. Translated, it gives CATCPLDRPYEQYF.